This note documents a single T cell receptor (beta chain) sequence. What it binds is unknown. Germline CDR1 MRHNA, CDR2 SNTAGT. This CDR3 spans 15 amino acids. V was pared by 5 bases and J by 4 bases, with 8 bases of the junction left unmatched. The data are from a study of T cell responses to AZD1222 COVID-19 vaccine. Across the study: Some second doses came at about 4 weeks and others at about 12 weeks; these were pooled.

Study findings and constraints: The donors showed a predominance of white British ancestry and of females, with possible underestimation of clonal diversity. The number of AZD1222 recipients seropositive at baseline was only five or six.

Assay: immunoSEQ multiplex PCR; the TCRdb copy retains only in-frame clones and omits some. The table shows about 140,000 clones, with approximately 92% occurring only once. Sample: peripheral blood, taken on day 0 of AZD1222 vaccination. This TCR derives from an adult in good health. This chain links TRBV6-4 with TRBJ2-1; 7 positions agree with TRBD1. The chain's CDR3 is CASSRRDSQYNEQFF. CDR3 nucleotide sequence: TGTGCCAGCAGTAGACGGGACAGCCAATACAATGAGCAGTTCTTC.